This T cell receptor (beta chain) emerged from a study of beta chain features in type 1 diabetes. TCRB transcripts that were expressed got sequenced, as all of the isolated RNA had been reverse transcribed. Produced via immunoSEQ multiplex PCR; TCRdb's table is partial and in-frame only. The table records 200,000 to 250,000 clones, 68% of them present only once. The CDR3 has 13 residues. Germline CDR1 reads MNHNY; CDR2 reads SVGAGI (reference sequence). The V end was cut by 5 bases, the J end by 2 bases, with 9 bases between. The sample comprised naive CD4+ T cells from blood. The V and J genes are TRBV6-6 and TRBJ1-1; D unclear. This TCR was sampled from a man aged 30 to 45 in good health. The CDR3 sequence: CASSKMDNTEAFF. The DNA of the CDR3 is TGTGCCAGCAGTAAAATGGATAACACTGAAGCTTTCTTT.